Below, one T cell receptor (beta chain) is given with its context. These data belong to a study of radiation and T cells in renal cell carcinoma. The method was immunoSEQ multiplex PCR; TCRdb's version includes in-frame clones alone and lacks a portion of them. The data show roughly 140,000 clones, with approximately 90% seen just once and 10% to 15% held by the top ten. The CDR3 covers 16 residues. From germline, CDR1 is SGHNT and CDR2 YYREEE (reference sequence). With 4 bases clipped from V and 1 base from J, the junction kept 6 bases outside the gene matches. The time point was: blood 2 weeks post-SBRT. Treatment in this sample: 15 Gy SBRT to primary tumor, nephrectomy 4 weeks later.

The rearrangement links TRBV5-4 to TRBJ2-5, with 11 nucleotides matching TRBD1. The material sequenced was blood, taken from a patient whose treatment included radiotherapy and nephrectomy. This TCR came from a woman aged 50 to 60 with renal cell carcinoma. CDR3 sequence reads: CASSDRDRGAQETQYF. The CDR3 DNA is TGTGCCAGCAGCGACCGGGACAGGGGGGCCCAAGAGACCCAGTACTTC.